The 11 T cell receptor beta chains presented below share a single source sample, sequenced in a study of CD8+CD57+ T cells in acquired aplastic anemia. Sequencing involved patients with CD8+CD57+ cell expansion previously shown by flow cytometry. Template material for TCR beta VDJ and CDR3 profiling consisted of genomic DNA. TCRdb re-analysed the reads in MiXCR, keeping a single row per CDR3 protein. The sample carries 150,000 to 200,000 distinct CDR3 sequences, around 63% recorded once. The material sequenced was sorted CD4+, CD8+, or CD8+CD57+ T cells (not recorded which) from PBMCs. These receptors all come from a human donor with aplastic anemia.

This chain links TRBV25-1 with TRBJ2-7, with TRBD1 identical over 9 bases. The CDR3 runs to 17 residues. From germline, CDR1 is MGHDK and CDR2 SYGVNS. V was clipped by 1 base and J by 6 bases; unmatched bases: 13. The CDR3 DNA sequence: TGTGCCAGCAGTGAATTGGGGACGGGACAGGGCTTTGGCGAGCAGTACTTC. It codes for CASSELGTGQGFGEQYF.

This chain uses TRBV11-1 with TRBJ1-3, with no clear D. Trimming stripped 2 bases from V and 2 bases from J, with 13 bases between. Germline CDR1 and CDR2: SGHAT and FQDESV (reference sequence). The CDR3 consists of 16 residues. The CDR3 bases are TGTGCCAGCAGCTTAACGCCCTTCGGGACTGGAAACACCATATATTTT. It is translated as CASSLTPFGTGNTIYF.

This rearrangement joins TRBV13 to TRBJ2-7, with 9 bases lining up with TRBD2. The CDR3 spans 14 residues. CDR1 is PRHDT, CDR2 FYEKMQ, per germline (reference sequence). With V trimmed by 6 bases and J by 6 bases, 9 bases remained unmatched. In DNA form, the CDR3 reads TGTGCCAGCAGTCTAGGGGCTAGCGGGATCGAGCAGTACTTC. Its translation: CASSLGASGIEQYF.

The table lists this clonotype with many counts. The chain is built from TRBV10-3 and TRBJ2-3; 7 bases fit TRBD1. The CDR3 loop spans 14 amino acids. J gave up 2 bases and V 8 bases, and 7 bases lay outside the gene matches. Germline loops: CDR1 ENHRY, CDR2 SYGVKD. The CDR3 DNA is TGTGCCATCGGTGGACAGGATTCCACAGATACGCAGTATTTT. It yields the protein CAIGGQDSTDTQYF.

A note on this clonotype: An end of the junction differs from the germline gene, which may be a read error. The chain is built from TRBV7-9 and TRBJ1-1; weak D call: TRBD1 (5 bases). This CDR3 region has 16 residues. CDR1 and CDR2 from the germline V gene are SEHNR and FQNEAQ (reference sequence). The chain's CDR3 is CASSLGVGVTDTEAFF. The DNA of the CDR3 is TGTGCTAGCAGCTTAGGCGTAGGGGTAACGGACACTGAAGCTTTCTTT.

This chain joins TRBV24-1 and TRBJ1-2; D remains unclear. The CDR3 is 13 residues long. Between the trimmed V and J ends, which lost 4 bases and 2 bases, there was a span of 7 bases. Germline-derived CDR1 and CDR2 are KGHDR and SFDVKD. This CDR3 is CATSDWENYGYTF. The CDR3 nucleotides read TGTGCCACCAGTGACTGGGAGAACTATGGCTACACCTTC.

On this clonotype: A much larger clone lies one base from this, so it may be a read error. This chain connects TRBV10-2 to TRBJ2-1; 9 bases align to TRBD1. CDR1 WSHSY and CDR2 SAAADI come from the germline V gene. The CDR3 runs 14 residues. The CDR3 reads CASIDRGDEDEQFF. CDR3 DNA: TGTGCCAGCATTGACAGGGGGGATGAGGATGAGCAGTTCTTC.

This chain joins TRBV25-1 and TRBJ2-5; the match to TRBD1 covers 11 bases. CDR1 and CDR2 from the germline V gene are MGHDK and SYGVNS. The CDR3 is made up of 14 amino acids. J was trimmed by 4 bases and V by 8 bases; bases with no gene match: 6. The CDR3 spells CASGDRGSTETQYF. CDR3 nucleotides: TGTGCCAGCGGGGACAGGGGGTCGACAGAGACCCAGTACTTC.

CDR3 in amino acids: CASSSSANTGELFF. In DNA form, the CDR3 reads TGTGCCAGCAGCTCATCGGCGAACACCGGGGAGCTGTTTTTT. The V call is TRBV7-6, the J call TRBJ2-2; D not certain. Germline V gene lookup returns CDR1 SGHVS and CDR2 FNYEAQ. Deletions cut 4 bases from V and 0 bases from J, with 6 bases between. The CDR3 length is 14 residues.

There are many counts of this clonotype. The rearrangement links TRBV7-9 to TRBJ2-7; D gene unclear. This CDR3 spans 12 amino acids. The V gene lost 4 bases and the J gene lost 5 bases, with 9 bases spanning the gap. CDR1 and CDR2 (germline): SEHNR, FQNEAQ (reference sequence). The DNA of the CDR3 is TGTGCCAGCAGCTCGACACGGAACGAGCAGTACTTC. Translating gives CASSSTRNEQYF.

This clonotype was counted ten times or more. This chain joins TRBV12-3 or TRBV12-4 and TRBJ2-7, with a weak D call TRBD1 (6 bases). The length of the CDR3 is 14 residues. V was clipped by 0 bases and J by 5 bases, with 11 bases between them. CDR3 sequence: CASSLASGANEQYF. The CDR3 DNA follows: TGTGCCAGCAGTTTAGCATCAGGGGCCAACGAGCAGTACTTC.